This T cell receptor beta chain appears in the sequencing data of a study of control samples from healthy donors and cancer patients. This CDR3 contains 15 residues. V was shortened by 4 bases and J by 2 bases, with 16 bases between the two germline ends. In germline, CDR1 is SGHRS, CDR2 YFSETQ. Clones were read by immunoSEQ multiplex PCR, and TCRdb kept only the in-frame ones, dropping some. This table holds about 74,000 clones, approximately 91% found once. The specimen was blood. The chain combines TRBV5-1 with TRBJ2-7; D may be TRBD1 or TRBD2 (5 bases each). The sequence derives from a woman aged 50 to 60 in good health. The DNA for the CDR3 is TGCGCCAGCAGCCCTATGGGGACGGGGCCCTACGAGCAGTACTTC. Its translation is CASSPMGTGPYEQYF.